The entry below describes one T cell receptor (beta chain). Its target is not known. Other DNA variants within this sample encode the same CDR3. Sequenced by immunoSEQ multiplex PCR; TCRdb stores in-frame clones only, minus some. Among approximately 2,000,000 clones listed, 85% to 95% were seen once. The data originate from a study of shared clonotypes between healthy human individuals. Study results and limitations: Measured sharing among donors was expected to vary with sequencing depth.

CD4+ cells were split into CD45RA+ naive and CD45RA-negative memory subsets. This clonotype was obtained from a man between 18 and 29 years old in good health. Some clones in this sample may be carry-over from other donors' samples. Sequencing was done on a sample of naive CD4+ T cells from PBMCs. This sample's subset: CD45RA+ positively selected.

This CDR3 reads CASSLAGTDTQYF. The CDR3 bases are TGTGCCAGCAGCTTGGCGGGCACAGATACGCAGTATTTT. The chain is built from TRBV11-2 and TRBJ2-3; D gene ambiguous. The germline gives CDR1 SGHAT, CDR2 FQNNGV. The CDR3 contains 13 residues. The V end was cut by 3 bases, the J end by 1 base, with 5 bases between.